This T cell receptor beta chain appears in the sequencing data of a study of CD8 T cells in Susac syndrome. The germline V and J ends were trimmed by 2 bases and 9 bases, with 11 bases remaining between them. This CDR3 is built from 12 residues. Per germline, CDR1 DFQATT and CDR2 SNEGSKA (reference sequence). Random hexamers primed reverse transcription of about 0.5 to 1 ug RNA. One entry per CDR3 protein results from TCRdb running MiXCR on the immunoSEQ multiplex PCR reads. The sample contains roughly 120,000 distinct CDR3 sequences, 94% of which appear only once. The authors negatively isolated CD8+ and CD4+ T cells and FACS-enriched TEMRA cells.

Sequencing input: CD4+ T cells from PBMCs. J is TRBJ2-1 and V is TRBV20-1; the D call may be TRBD1 or TRBD2 (5 bases each). The clonotype comes from a human donor in good health. This CDR3 reads CSARRDGAEQFF. The CDR3 DNA is TGCAGTGCTAGACGCGACGGGGCTGAGCAGTTCTTC.